This T cell receptor beta chain is drawn from a study of beta chain features in type 1 diabetes. Whole-study findings and limits: VDJ junctions sequenced from type 1 diabetes patients showed fewer insertions and more deletions. Shorter TCRB CDR3s, moderately but significantly so, marked every one of the four CD4+ subsets in Type 1 diabetes patients.

A CD45RO/CCR7/CD25/CD127/CD95/CD27 panel sorted naive, central memory, regulatory and stem cell-like memory CD4+ cells. Remarks on this clone: The target antigen is unknown. Other DNA sequences from this sample encode an identical CDR3 as well.

The authors reverse transcribed all of the isolated RNA, so sequencing captured expressed TCRB transcripts. Assay used: immunoSEQ multiplex PCR; TCRdb lists only in-frame clones, some missing. Altogether hundreds of thousands of clones are present, 7% to 9% being singletons, with the ten largest covering roughly 0.44%. The germline V and J ends were trimmed by 1 base and 6 bases, with 7 bases remaining between them. CDR3 length: 12 amino acids. From germline, CDR1 is SGHVS and CDR2 FQNEAQ. This rearrangement joins TRBV7-8 to TRBJ2-7, with TRBD2 as a possible D gene (5 bases). Sequencing input: central memory CD4+ T cells from blood. This receptor was obtained from a woman aged 18-29 years in good health. The CDR3: CASSLGRSEQYF. CDR3 nucleotide sequence: TGTGCCAGCAGCTTAGGGAGGAGCGAGCAGTACTTC.